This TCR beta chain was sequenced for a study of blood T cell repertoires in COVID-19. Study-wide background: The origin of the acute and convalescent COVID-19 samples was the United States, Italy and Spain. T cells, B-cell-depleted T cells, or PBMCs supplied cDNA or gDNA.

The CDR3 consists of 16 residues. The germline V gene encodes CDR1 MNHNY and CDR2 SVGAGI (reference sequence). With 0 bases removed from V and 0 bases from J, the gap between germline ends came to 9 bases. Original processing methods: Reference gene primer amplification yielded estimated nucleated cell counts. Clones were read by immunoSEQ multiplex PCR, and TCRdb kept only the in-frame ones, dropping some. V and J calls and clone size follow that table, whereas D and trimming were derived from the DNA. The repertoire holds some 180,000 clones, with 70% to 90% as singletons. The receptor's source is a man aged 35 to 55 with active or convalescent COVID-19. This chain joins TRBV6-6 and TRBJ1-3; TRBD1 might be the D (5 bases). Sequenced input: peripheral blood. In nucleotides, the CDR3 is TGTGCCAGCAGTTACTCGACGCAGGGCTCTGGAAACACCATATATTTT. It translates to CASSYSTQGSGNTIYF.